This TCR beta chain was recorded in a study of T cells in Graves' hyperthyroidism and ophthalmopathy. Points from the study as a whole: Model output signaled ophthalmopathy a median roughly six months ahead of onset.

Trimming left V 3 bases short and J 5 bases short, with 22 bases between. The germline gives CDR1 LNHDA, CDR2 SQIVND (reference sequence). The CDR3 spans 17 residues. Over 18 months, lack of ophthalmopathy progression marked Graves' hyperthyroidism as stable. A note on this clonotype: Its specificity is not known.

Amplification of TCR beta CDR3 regions used RNA as the template. TCR CDR3 underwent first-round RT-PCR with the HTBI primer set. TCRdb re-called the multiplex PCR reads with MiXCR, one entry per CDR3 protein. The table lists around 400,000 distinct CDR3 sequences, 13% of them singletons. The TCR comes from a woman aged 18-29 years with Graves' hyperthyroidism. The gene calls are TRBV19 and TRBJ2-5; unclear D gene. The source material was blood. The CDR3 DNA reads as TGTGCCAGTAGTATTTCGTCGGGCGCACCCACAGACGAGACCCAGTACTTC. This sequence encodes CASSISSGAPTDETQYF.